Here is one TCR beta chain with its context. Its matching antigen is unknown. What CD8 memory combined were CD45RO+ cells and CCR7-negative CD45RA+ TemRA cells. The repertoire was sequenced with immunoSEQ multiplex PCR; TCRdb's copy has only in-frame clones and lacks some. Among approximately 110,000 clones listed, about 67% were seen once. This entry is derived from a study of shared clonotypes between healthy human individuals. Germline V gene lookup returns CDR1 MNHNY and CDR2 SVGAGI (reference sequence). V lost 6 bases, J lost 7 bases, and 16 bases lay in between. This CDR3 is built from 14 residues. Findings of the study overall: Non-shared clonotypes showed lower generation probabilities than clonotypes common to all four donors.

This clonotype was obtained from a woman younger than 45 in good health. V usage is TRBV6-6 and J usage is TRBJ2-1, with a weak D call TRBD2 (7 bases). Material for sequencing was memory CD8+ T cells sorted from blood. The sample's subset: CD45RO+ cells pooled with CCR7-negative TemRA cells. CDR3 DNA sequence: TGTGCCAGCAGACCTCAGCGGGACACAAATGAGCAGTTCTTC. Its translation: CASRPQRDTNEQFF.